This T cell receptor (beta chain) was identified during a study of blood T cell repertoires in COVID-19. Study-wide context: Italy, Spain and the United States were the sources of the convalescent and acute COVID-19 samples.

This table comes from immunoSEQ multiplex PCR, and its TCRdb copy is limited to in-frame clones, with some not included. The repertoire consists of under 550,000 clones, with approximately 90% occurring once and the leading ten covering more than 0.7%. This CDR3 region has 13 residues. The germline gives CDR1 MNHEY, CDR2 SMNVEV (reference sequence). This clone has a handful of counts. At one boundary the junction diverges from the germline segment, which might be a read error. V and J are TRBV27 and TRBJ1-2; 8 positions match TRBD1. Sequences were obtained from peripheral blood. The TCR was taken from a man between 18 and 29 years old with COVID-19, enrolled during active disease. The CDR3 DNA reads as TGTGCCTGCAGGGGGCGGGGGAACTATGGCTACACCTTC. Its translation is CACRGRGNYGYTF.